A selection of T cell receptor beta chains follows, all from one sample in a study of cytomegalovirus exposure and HLA in healthy donors. Some clones are missing from TCRdb's copy, which holds only in-frame ones; the method was immunoSEQ multiplex PCR. The top ten clones hold about 1.9% of a sample with around 150,000 clones, about 80% of them seen once. The sequencing sample was made of PBMCs. Every receptor here comes from a female donor in good health and CMV-seronegative. Each CDR3 is given with its conserved first and last residue. The order of the fields is clone size, V gene, J gene, D gene, CDR3 protein, CDR3 DNA. A D gene is named only where the DNA matches it firmly. Rows give clone size only sometimes, using once, few, many, or a class for an expanded clone.

>-|TRBV7-8|TRBJ2-3|-
CASSLYRTDTQYF
TGTGCCAGCAGCCTCTACCGCACAGATACGCAGTATTTT
>-|TRBV27|TRBJ1-1|TRBD1
CASRLHRGETEAFF
TGTGCCAGCAGACTCCACAGGGGAGAAACTGAAGCTTTCTTT
>once|TRBV2|TRBJ1-4|TRBD1
CASSEQGGTNEKLFF
TGTGCCAGCAGTGAGCAGGGGGGAACTAATGAAAAACTGTTTTTT
>-|TRBV5-4|TRBJ2-2|TRBD2
CASSGGASGNNGELFF
TGTGCCAGCAGCGGGGGGGCTAGCGGGAACAACGGGGAGCTGTTTTTT
>-|TRBV5-6|TRBJ1-1|-
CASSLERFTGAFF
TGTGCCAGCAGCTTGGAAAGGTTTACAGGGGCTTTCTTT
>-|TRBV19|TRBJ1-5|TRBD1
CARGQGMRNQPQHF
TGTGCCAGGGGACAGGGGATGCGCAATCAGCCCCAGCATTTT
>once|TRBV10-1|TRBJ2-1|TRBD2
CASSVDGGAGNEQFF
TGCGCCAGCAGTGTGGACGGGGGGGCCGGAAATGAGCAGTTCTTC
>-|TRBV6-5|TRBJ1-2|-
CASTLLMGGAYGYTF
TGTGCCAGCACCCTATTGATGGGGGGTGCGTATGGCTACACCTTC
>-|TRBV6-5|TRBJ1-1|-
CASRPSGGDQAFF
TGTGCCAGCAGACCCTCCGGGGGGGATCAAGCTTTCTTT
>-|TRBV29-1|TRBJ2-5|-
CSVSSGNHLETQYF
TGCAGCGTGAGTTCGGGTAACCACCTGGAGACCCAGTACTTC
>-|TRBV30|TRBJ2-1|TRBD2
CACRTSGGNRYNEQFF
TGTGCCTGCCGGACTAGCGGGGGGAACCGGTACAATGAGCAGTTCTTC
>-|TRBV5-1|TRBJ1-1|TRBD1
CASSEQGLNTEAFF
TGCGCCAGCAGTGAACAGGGGTTGAACACTGAAGCTTTCTTT
>-|TRBV30|TRBJ1-2|-
CAWTGTLNYGYTF
TGTGCCTGGACAGGGACTTTGAACTATGGCTACACCTTC
>-|TRBV29-1|TRBJ1-1|-
CSVDQGLMNTEAFF
TGCAGCGTTGATCAGGGGCTCATGAACACTGAAGCTTTCTTT
>once|TRBV5-1|TRBJ1-1|-
CASSLNGGDTEAFF
TGCGCCAGCAGCTTAAACGGCGGAGACACTGAAGCTTTCTTT
>-|TRBV11-2|TRBJ1-2|TRBD1
CASSLDSGTAINYGYTF
TGTGCCAGCAGCTTAGATAGTGGGACAGCAATAAACTATGGCTACACCTTC
>-|TRBV25-1|TRBJ2-7|-
CASSEVERAGTYEQYF
TGTGCCAGCAGTGAGGTGGAGAGGGCGGGGACCTACGAGCAGTACTTC
>few|TRBV5-1|TRBJ2-2|-
CASSLLGGLDTGELFF
TGCGCCAGCAGCCTGCTCGGAGGCTTAGACACCGGGGAGCTGTTTTTT
>-|TRBV18|TRBJ2-1|-
CASSPLRGWNEQFF
TGTGCCAGCTCACCCCTCAGGGGATGGAATGAGCAGTTCTTC
>-|TRBV30|TRBJ1-5|-
CAWSGGNQPQHF
TGTGCCTGGAGCGGTGGCAATCAGCCCCAGCATTTT
>-|TRBV19|TRBJ2-1|TRBD2
CATRSGTRQFF
TGTGCCACCCGATCGGGGACTAGACAGTTCTTC
>-|TRBV5-1|TRBJ2-2|TRBD1
CASSFGQANTGELFF
TGCGCCAGCAGCTTCGGACAGGCGAACACCGGGGAGCTGTTTTTT
>once|TRBV10-1|TRBJ1-1|TRBD1
CASSPTGEATEAFF
TGCGCCAGCAGCCCGACAGGGGAGGCCACTGAAGCTTTCTTT
>-|TRBV13|TRBJ1-1|-
CASSLAGWGSRDTEAFF
TGTGCCAGCAGCTTAGCCGGCTGGGGCAGCAGAGACACTGAAGCTTTCTTT
>-|TRBV30|TRBJ1-4|-
CAWRPRIEKLFF
TGTGCCTGGAGACCGAGGATCGAAAAACTGTTTTTT
>once|TRBV7-2|TRBJ1-2|TRBD1
CASSPQGTGSDTF
TGTGCCAGCAGCCCCCAAGGGACAGGGTCAGACACCTTC